This TCR beta chain was recorded in a study of T cell responses to AZD1222 COVID-19 vaccine. Across the whole study: Second-dose timings of about 4 or about 12 weeks were pooled. Study-wide points: Mostly white British, mostly female donors; authors suggested clonal diversity may be underestimated. Nearly half of unique spike-specific TCRs reportedly avoided B.1.351 and B.1.1.7 mutated regions.

As for this clone: Its antigen remains unknown.

The data were produced by immunoSEQ multiplex PCR, yet TCRdb's version contains in-frame clones alone and is incomplete. This table has about 120,000 clones, less than 90% appearing once. CDR1 is MNHEY and CDR2 is SVGAGI in the germline V gene. V lost 6 bases to trimming and J lost 4 bases, with 15 bases between them. The CDR3 covers 14 residues. The receptor comes from an adult in good health. V and J are TRBV6-5 and TRBJ1-1, with D possibly matching TRBD1 (5 bases). Sample: peripheral blood, taken on day 0 of AZD1222 vaccination. The CDR3 coding sequence is TGTGCCAGCAGGCGGACAAGGGGAGTCACTGAAGCTTTCTTT. Its protein is CASRRTRGVTEAFF.